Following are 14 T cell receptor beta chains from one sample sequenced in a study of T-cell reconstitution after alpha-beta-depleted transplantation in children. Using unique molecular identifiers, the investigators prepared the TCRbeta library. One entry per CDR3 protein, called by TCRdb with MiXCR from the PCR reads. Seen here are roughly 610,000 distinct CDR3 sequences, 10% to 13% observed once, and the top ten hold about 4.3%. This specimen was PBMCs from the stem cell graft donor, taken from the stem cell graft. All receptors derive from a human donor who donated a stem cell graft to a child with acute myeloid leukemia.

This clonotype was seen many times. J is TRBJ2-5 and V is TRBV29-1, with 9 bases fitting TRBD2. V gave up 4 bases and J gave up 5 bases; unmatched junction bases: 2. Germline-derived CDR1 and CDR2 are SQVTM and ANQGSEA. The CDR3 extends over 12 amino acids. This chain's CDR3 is CSVVAGAETQYF. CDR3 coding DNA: TGCAGCGTTGTAGCGGGAGCCGAGACCCAGTACTTC.

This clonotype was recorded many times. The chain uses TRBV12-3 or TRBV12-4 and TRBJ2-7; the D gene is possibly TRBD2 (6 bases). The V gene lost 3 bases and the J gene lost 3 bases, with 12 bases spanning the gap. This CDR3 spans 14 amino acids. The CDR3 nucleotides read TGTGCCAGCAGTTTCGGGACTCCTCTCTACGAGCAGTACTTC. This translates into CASSFGTPLYEQYF.

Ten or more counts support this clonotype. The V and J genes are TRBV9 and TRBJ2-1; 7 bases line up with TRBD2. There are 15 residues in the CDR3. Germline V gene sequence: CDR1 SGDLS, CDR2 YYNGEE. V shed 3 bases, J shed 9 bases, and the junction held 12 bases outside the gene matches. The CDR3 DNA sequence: TGTGCCAGCAGCGATGGGGGAGGGCCCTCTAGTGAGCAGTTCTTC. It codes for CASSDGGGPSSEQFF.

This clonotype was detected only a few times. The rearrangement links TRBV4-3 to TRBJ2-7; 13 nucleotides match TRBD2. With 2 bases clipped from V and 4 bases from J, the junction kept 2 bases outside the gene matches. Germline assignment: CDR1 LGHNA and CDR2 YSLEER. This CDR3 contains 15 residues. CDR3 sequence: CASSQSLAGGYEQYF. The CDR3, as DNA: TGCGCCAGCAGCCAATCACTAGCGGGAGGGTACGAGCAGTACTTC.

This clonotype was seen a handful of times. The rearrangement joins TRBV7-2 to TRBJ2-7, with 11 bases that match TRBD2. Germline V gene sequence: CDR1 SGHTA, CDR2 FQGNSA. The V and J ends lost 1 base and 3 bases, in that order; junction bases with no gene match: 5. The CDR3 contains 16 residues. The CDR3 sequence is CASSLGGLAVDYEQYF. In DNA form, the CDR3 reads TGTGCCAGCAGCTTAGGGGGACTAGCGGTCGACTACGAGCAGTACTTC. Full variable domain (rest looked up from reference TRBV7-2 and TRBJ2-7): GAGVSQSPSNKVTEKGKDVELRCDPISGHTALYWYRQSLGQGLEFLIYFQGNSAPDKSGLPSDRFSAERTGGSVSTLTIQRTQQEDSAVYLCASSLGGLAVDYEQYFGPGTRLTVT.

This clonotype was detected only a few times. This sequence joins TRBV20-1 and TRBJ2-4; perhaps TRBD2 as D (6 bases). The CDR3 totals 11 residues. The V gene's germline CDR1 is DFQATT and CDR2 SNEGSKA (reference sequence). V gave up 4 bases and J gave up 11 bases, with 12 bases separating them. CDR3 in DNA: TGCAGTGCTATTGCGGGGCTAGTTCAGTACTTC. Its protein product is CSAIAGLVQYF.

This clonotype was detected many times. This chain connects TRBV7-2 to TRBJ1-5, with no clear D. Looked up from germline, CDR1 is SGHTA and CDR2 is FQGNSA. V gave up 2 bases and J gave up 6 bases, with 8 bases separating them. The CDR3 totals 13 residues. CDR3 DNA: TGTGCCAGCAGCTTAAGTGTAGCTCAGCCCCAGCATTTT. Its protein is CASSLSVAQPQHF.

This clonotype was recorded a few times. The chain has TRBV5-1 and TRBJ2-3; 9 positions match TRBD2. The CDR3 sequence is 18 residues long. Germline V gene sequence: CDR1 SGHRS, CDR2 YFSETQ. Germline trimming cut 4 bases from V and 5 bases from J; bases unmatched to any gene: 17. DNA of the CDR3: TGCGCCAGCAGCATTGGCGCGGGAGGGGACACCCCGGGAGATACGCAGTATTTT. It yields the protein CASSIGAGGDTPGDTQYF.

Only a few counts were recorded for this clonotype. CDR3 sequence reads: CASSLFGRGTDTQYF. As DNA, the CDR3 is TGTGCCAGCAGTTTATTCGGTAGAGGCACAGATACGCAGTATTTT. The chain recombines TRBV27 with TRBJ2-3, with unresolved D. The CDR3 consists of 15 residues. The germline V and J ends were trimmed by 1 base and 1 base, with 9 bases remaining between them. Germline assignment: CDR1 MNHEY and CDR2 SMNVEV (reference sequence).

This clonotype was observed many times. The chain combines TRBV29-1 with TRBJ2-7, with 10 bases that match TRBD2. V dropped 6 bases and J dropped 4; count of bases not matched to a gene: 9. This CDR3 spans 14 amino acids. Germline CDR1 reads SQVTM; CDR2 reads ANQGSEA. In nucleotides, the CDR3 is TGCAGCGTGGAAATTAGCGGGAGGCTGTACGAGCAGTACTTC. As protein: CSVEISGRLYEQYF.

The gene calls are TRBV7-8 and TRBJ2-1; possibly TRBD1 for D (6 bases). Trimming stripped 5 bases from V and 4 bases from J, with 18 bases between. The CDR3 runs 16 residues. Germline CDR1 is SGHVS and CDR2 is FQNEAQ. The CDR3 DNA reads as TGTGCCAGCAGCCCTGAGACAGGATGGGGGTACAATGAGCAGTTCTTC. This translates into CASSPETGWGYNEQFF.

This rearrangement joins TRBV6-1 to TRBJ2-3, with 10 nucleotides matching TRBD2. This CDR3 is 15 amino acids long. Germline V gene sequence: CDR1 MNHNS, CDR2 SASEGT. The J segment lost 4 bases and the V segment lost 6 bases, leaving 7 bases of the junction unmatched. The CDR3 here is CASSRAGTSADTQYF. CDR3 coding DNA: TGTGCCAGCAGCCGAGCCGGGACTAGCGCAGATACGCAGTATTTT.

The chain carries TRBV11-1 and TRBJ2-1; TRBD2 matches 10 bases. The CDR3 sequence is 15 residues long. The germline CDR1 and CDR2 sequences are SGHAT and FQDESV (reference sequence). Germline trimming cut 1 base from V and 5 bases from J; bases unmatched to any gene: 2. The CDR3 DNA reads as TGTGCCAGCAGCTTAGGAAGCGGGAGGGACAATGAGCAGTTCTTC. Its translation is CASSLGSGRDNEQFF.

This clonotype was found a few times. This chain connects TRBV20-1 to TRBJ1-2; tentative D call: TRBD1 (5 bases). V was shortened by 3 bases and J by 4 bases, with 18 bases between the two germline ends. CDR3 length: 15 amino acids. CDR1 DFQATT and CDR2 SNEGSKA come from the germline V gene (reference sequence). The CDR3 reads CSARGGAGEIYGYTF. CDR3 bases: TGCAGTGCTAGGGGGGGTGCTGGGGAGATCTATGGCTACACCTTC.